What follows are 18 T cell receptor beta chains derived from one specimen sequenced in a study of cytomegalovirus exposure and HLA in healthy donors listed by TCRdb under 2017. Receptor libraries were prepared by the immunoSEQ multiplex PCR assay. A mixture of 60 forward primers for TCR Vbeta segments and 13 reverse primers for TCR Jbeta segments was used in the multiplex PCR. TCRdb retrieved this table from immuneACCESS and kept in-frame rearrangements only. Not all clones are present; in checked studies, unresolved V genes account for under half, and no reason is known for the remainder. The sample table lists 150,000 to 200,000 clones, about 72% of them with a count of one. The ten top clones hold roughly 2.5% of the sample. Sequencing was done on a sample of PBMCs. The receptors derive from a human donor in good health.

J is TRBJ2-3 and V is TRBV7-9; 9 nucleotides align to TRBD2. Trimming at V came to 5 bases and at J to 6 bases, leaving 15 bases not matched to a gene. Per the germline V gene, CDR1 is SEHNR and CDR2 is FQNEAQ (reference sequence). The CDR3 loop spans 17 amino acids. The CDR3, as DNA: TGTGCCAGCAGCCAGGGGCGGCGGGGGGGCCCTTCGGATACGCAGTATTTT. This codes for CASSQGRRGGPSDTQYF.

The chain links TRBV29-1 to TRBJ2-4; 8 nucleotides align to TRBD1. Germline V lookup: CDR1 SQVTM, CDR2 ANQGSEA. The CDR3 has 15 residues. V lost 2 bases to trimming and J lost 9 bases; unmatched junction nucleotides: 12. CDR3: CSVERRQGQDGIQYF. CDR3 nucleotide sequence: TGCAGCGTTGAACGAAGACAGGGGCAAGATGGCATTCAGTACTTC. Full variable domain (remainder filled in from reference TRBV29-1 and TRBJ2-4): SAVISQKPSRDICQRGTSLTIQCQVDSQVTMMFWYRQQPGQSLTLIATANQGSEATYESGFVIDKFPISRPNLTFSTLTVSNMSPEDSSIYLCSVERRQGQDGIQYFGAGTRLSVL.

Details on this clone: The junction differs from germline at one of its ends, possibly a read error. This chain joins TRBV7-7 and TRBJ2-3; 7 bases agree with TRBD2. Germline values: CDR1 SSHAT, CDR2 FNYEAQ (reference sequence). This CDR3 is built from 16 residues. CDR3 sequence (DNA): TGTGCTAGCAGCAACCTCATGGGAGGGGACACAGATACGCAGTATTTT. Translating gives CASSNLMGGDTDTQYF.

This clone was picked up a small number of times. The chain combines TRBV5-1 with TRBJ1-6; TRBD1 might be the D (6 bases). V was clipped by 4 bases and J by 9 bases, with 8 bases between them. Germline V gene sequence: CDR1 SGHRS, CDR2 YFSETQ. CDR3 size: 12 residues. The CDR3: CASSPQGSPLHF. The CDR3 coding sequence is TGCGCCAGCAGCCCACAGGGTTCACCCCTCCACTTT.

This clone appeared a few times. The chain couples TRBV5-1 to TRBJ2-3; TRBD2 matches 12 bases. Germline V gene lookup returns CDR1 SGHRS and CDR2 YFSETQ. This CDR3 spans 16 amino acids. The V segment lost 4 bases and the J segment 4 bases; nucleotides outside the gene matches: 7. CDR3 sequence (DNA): TGCGCCAGCAGCGGTCGGACTAGCGGGGTAGCAGATACGCAGTATTTT. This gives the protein CASSGRTSGVADTQYF. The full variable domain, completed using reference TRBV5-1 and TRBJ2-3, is KAGVTQTPRYLIKTRGQQVTLSCSPISGHRSVSWYQQTPGQGLQFLFEYFSETQRNKGNFPGRFSGRQFSNSRSEMNVSTLELGDSALYLCASSGRTSGVADTQYFGPGTRLTVL.

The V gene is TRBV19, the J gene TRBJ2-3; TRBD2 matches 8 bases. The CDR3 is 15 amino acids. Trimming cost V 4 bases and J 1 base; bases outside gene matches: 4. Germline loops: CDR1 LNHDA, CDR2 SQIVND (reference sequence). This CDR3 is CASSTYSGGTDTQYF. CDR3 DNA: TGTGCCAGTAGTACCTATAGCGGGGGCACAGATACGCAGTATTTT. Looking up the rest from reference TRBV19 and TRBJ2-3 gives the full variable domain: DGGITQSPKYLFRKEGQNVTLSCEQNLNHDAMYWYRQDPGQGLRLIYYSQIVNDFQKGDIAEGYSVSREKKESFPLTVTSAQKNPTAFYLCASSTYSGGTDTQYFGPGTRLTVL.

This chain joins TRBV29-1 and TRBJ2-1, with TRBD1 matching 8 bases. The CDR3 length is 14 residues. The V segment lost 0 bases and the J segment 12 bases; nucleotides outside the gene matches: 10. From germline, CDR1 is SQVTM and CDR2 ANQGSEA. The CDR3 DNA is TGCAGCGTTGAAGAAAGGACAGGGTCGGCAGGGCAGTTCTTC. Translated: CSVEERTGSAGQFF.

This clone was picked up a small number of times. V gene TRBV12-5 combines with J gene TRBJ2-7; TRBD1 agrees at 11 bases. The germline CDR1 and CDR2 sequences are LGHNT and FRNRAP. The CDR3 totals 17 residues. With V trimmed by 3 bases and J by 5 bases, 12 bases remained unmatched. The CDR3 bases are TGTGCTAGTGGTTTAGTCGTTGGGAGGACAGGGGGCCACGAGCAGTACTTC. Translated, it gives CASGLVVGRTGGHEQYF.

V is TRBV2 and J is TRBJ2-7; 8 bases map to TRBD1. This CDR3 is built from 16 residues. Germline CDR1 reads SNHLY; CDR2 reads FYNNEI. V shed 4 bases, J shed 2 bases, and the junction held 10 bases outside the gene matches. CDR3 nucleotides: TGTGCCAGCAGTGGCCCCCCGACAGGGGCGACCTACGAGCAGTACTTC. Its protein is CASSGPPTGATYEQYF.

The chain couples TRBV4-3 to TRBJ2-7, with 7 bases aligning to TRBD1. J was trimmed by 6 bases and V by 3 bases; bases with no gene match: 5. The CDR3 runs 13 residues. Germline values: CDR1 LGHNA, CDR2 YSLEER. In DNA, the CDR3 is TGCGCCAGCAGCCAGGCCACAGGGGCCGAGCAGTACTTC. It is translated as CASSQATGAEQYF.

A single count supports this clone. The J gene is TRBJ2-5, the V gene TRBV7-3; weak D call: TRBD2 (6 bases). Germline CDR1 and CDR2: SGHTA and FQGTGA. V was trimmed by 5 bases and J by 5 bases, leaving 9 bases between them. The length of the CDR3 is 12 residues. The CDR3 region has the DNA TGTGCCAGCAGCCTGAGCGGGGAGACCCAGTACTTC. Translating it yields CASSLSGETQYF.

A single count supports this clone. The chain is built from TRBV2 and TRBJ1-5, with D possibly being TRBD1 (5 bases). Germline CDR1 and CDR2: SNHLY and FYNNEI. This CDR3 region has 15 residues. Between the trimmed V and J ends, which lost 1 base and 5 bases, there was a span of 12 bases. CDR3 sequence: CASSEDRPNYQPQHF. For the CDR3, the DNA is TGTGCCAGCAGTGAAGACAGGCCAAACTATCAGCCCCAGCATTTT.

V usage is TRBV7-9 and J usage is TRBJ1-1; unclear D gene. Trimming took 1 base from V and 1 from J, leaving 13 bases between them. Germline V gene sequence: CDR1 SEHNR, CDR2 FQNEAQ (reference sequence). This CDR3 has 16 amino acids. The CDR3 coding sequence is TGTGCCAGCAGCTTAGTAGAGGGAATCCCGAACACTGAAGCTTTCTTT. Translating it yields CASSLVEGIPNTEAFF.

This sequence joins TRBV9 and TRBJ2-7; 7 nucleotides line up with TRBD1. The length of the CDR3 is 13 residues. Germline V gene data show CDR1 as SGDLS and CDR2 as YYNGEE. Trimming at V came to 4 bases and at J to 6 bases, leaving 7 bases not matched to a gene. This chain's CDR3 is CASSPGTASEQYF. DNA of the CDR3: TGTGCCAGCAGCCCCGGGACAGCGTCCGAGCAGTACTTC.

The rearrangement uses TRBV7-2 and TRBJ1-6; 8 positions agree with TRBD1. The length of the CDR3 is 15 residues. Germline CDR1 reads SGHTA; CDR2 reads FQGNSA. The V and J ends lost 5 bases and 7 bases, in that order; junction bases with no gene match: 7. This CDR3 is CASSRTGTGNSPLHF. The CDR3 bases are TGTGCCAGCAGCCGAACCGGGACAGGAAATTCACCCCTCCACTTT. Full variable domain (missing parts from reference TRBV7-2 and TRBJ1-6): GAGVSQSPSNKVTEKGKDVELRCDPISGHTALYWYRQSLGQGLEFLIYFQGNSAPDKSGLPSDRFSAERTGGSVSTLTIQRTQQEDSAVYLCASSRTGTGNSPLHFGNGTRLTVT.

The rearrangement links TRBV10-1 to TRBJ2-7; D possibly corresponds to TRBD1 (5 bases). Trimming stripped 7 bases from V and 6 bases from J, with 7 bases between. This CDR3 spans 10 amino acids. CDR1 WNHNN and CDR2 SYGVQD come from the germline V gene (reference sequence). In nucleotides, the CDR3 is TGCGCCAGCAACCAGGGCGAGCAGTACTTC. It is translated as CASNQGEQYF.

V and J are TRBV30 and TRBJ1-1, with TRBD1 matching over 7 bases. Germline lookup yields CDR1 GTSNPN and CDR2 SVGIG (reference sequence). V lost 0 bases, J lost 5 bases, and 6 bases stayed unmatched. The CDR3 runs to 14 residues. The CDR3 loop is CAWSVIGQATEAFF. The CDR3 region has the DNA TGTGCCTGGAGTGTGATCGGACAGGCAACTGAAGCTTTCTTT.

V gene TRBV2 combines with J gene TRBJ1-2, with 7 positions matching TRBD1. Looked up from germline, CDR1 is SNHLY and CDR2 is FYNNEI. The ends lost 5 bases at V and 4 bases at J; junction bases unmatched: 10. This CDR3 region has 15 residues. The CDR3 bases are TGTGCCAGCAGTACCCGACAGGGTACAGGCTATGGCTACACCTTC. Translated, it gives CASSTRQGTGYGYTF.